The present entry profiles one T cell receptor beta chain with its context. Study processing details: Cell counts per sample came from amplifying reference gene primers. Generated by immunoSEQ multiplex PCR, the TCRdb table keeps only in-frame clones and is missing some. The V and J calls and clone size were taken over from that table, and D and trimming were inferred from the DNA. The sample has 390,000 or so clones; 90% are singletons. The data stem from a study of blood T cell repertoires in COVID-19. About the study: Spain, Italy and the United States supplied samples that represented acute and convalescent COVID-19.

The source of this sequence is a man aged 18 to 29 with active or convalescent COVID-19. The sequencing input was peripheral blood.

CDR3 loop: CASSFRLNYGYTF. CDR3 in DNA: TGTGCCAGCAGTTTCCGGTTGAACTATGGCTACACCTTC. The chain uses TRBV28 and TRBJ1-2; D call uncertain. V lost 3 bases, J lost 2 bases, and 7 bases lay in between. CDR1 MDHEN and CDR2 SYDVKM come from the germline V gene. The CDR3 totals 13 residues.